Listed here are 23 T cell receptor beta chains from one sample, sequenced in a study of beta chain features in type 1 diabetes. All of the isolated RNA was reverse transcribed, so expressed TCRB transcripts were sequenced. Sequencing was performed with immunoSEQ multiplex PCR; in TCRdb, only in-frame clones are kept and a portion is missing. The sample has 810,000 or so clones, roughly 15% seen once; the top ten hold around 0.02%. Sequencing used naive CD4+ T cells from blood. The receptors originated from a woman between 18 and 30 years old in good health.

The chain couples TRBV5-4 to TRBJ2-5; D gene unclear. V lost 1 base and J 3 bases, leaving 10 bases between the germline ends. Germline values: CDR1 SGHNT, CDR2 YYREEE (reference sequence). CDR3 length: 14 amino acids. This chain's CDR3 is CASSLRLGKETQYF. CDR3 nucleotide sequence: TGTGCCAGCAGCTTGCGGTTGGGAAAAGAGACCCAGTACTTC.

This clone was observed a few times. The CDR3 DNA sequence: TGTGCCATCGGGAAGTCGCGTAGCACAGATACGCAGTATTTT. Protein sequence: CAIGKSRSTDTQYF. The chain combines TRBV10-3 with TRBJ2-3; D is uncertain. The CDR3 has 14 residues. The germline V gene encodes CDR1 ENHRY and CDR2 SYGVKD. Deletions cut 8 bases from V and 0 bases from J, with 12 bases between.

The genes are TRBV7-8 and TRBJ2-1; TRBD2 aligns across 7 bases. V lost 1 base to trimming and J lost 2 bases; unmatched junction nucleotides: 5. The length of the CDR3 is 16 residues. The germline V gene encodes CDR1 SGHVS and CDR2 FQNEAQ. The DNA for the CDR3 is TGTGCCAGCAGCTTAGTGGGCGGGAGTCCCTACAATGAGCAGTTCTTC. Amino acid sequence: CASSLVGGSPYNEQFF. The full variable domain, with the rest looked up from reference TRBV7-8 and TRBJ2-1, is GAGVSQSPRYKVAKRGQDVALRCDPISGHVSLFWYQQALGQGPEFLTYFQNEAQLDKSGLPSDRFFAERPEGSVSTLKIQRTQQEDSAVYLCASSLVGGSPYNEQFFGPGTRLTVL.

About this clone: In the same sample, other DNA sequences code for this CDR3. V is TRBV9 and J is TRBJ2-3; 9 bases agree with TRBD2. The ends lost 4 bases at V and 0 bases at J; junction bases unmatched: 3. Germline CDR1 reads SGDLS; CDR2 reads YYNGEE. The length of the CDR3 is 15 residues. CDR3 nucleotides: TGTGCCAGCAGCCAGACTAGCGGTAGCACAGATACGCAGTATTTT. Its translation: CASSQTSGSTDTQYF.

The sample holds a few counts of this clone. The chain joins TRBV2 to TRBJ1-4; possible D gene TRBD1, 6 bases. V lost 6 bases and J 3 bases, leaving 14 bases between the germline ends. Per the germline V gene, CDR1 is SNHLY and CDR2 is FYNNEI. The CDR3 is 15 amino acids. The CDR3 bases are TGTGCCAGCAGAGGACAGCCTACAGCTAATGAAAAACTGTTTTTT. This gives the protein CASRGQPTANEKLFF.

This clone was counted between two and nine times. J is TRBJ2-3 and V is TRBV7-8; TRBD2 aligns across 7 bases. Germline V gene sequence: CDR1 SGHVS, CDR2 FQNEAQ. The CDR3 loop spans 18 amino acids. V gave up 3 bases and J gave up 0 bases; unmatched junction bases: 12. The CDR3 here is CASSFDPGTTTSTDTQYF. The CDR3 nucleotides read TGTGCCAGCAGCTTCGATCCCGGGACTACGACTAGCACAGATACGCAGTATTTT.

The genes are TRBV7-2 and TRBJ1-1, with D possibly matching TRBD1 (5 bases). Trimming removed 4 bases from V and 12 bases from J, with 21 bases in between. The germline CDR1 and CDR2 sequences are SGHTA and FQGNSA. The CDR3 runs to 14 residues. This CDR3 is CASSSALGQKGTFF. CDR3 sequence (DNA): TGTGCCAGCAGCTCAGCCCTAGGGCAGAAGGGGACTTTCTTT.

This chain connects TRBV6-5 to TRBJ2-4, with TRBD1 as a possible D gene (5 bases). The length of the CDR3 is 12 residues. With 2 bases removed from V and 6 bases from J, the gap between germline ends came to 5 bases. CDR1 and CDR2 (germline): MNHEY, SVGAGI. The CDR3 here is CASSYDRNIQYF. The CDR3 DNA reads TGTGCCAGCAGTTACGACAGAAACATTCAGTACTTC.

The rearrangement uses TRBV5-4 and TRBJ2-3, with TRBD2 matching over 10 bases. Looked up from germline, CDR1 is SGHNT and CDR2 is YYREEE (reference sequence). V was clipped by 4 bases and J by 4 bases; unmatched bases: 6. CDR3 length equals 15 residues. Here the CDR3 DNA reads TGTGCCAGCAGCGCGAAGCGGGAGGGCGCAGATACGCAGTATTTT. This gives the protein CASSAKREGADTQYF.

The chain recombines TRBV6-5 with TRBJ1-5, with D possibly being TRBD1 (5 bases). This CDR3 region has 13 residues. The V and J ends lost 7 bases and 7 bases respectively, with 14 bases between them. Germline values: CDR1 MNHEY, CDR2 SVGAGI. In nucleotides, the CDR3 is TGTGCCAGCACGAGGGAGGGGAAGCAGCCCCAGCATTTT. Translated: CASTREGKQPQHF.

CDR3 sequence (DNA): TGCGCCAGCAGCCAAGAAAGGGCGGGAGCCACCTGGGGCAATGAGCAGTTCTTC. This translates into CASSQERAGATWGNEQFF. The rearrangement uses TRBV4-3 and TRBJ2-1; TRBD2 matches 7 bases. Germline V gene data show CDR1 as LGHNA and CDR2 as YSLEER. V trimming: 0 bases; J trimming: 6 bases; junction bases outside the gene matches: 14. The CDR3 loop spans 18 amino acids.

This sequence joins TRBV29-1 and TRBJ2-7; D perhaps matches TRBD1 (6 bases). The length of the CDR3 is 14 residues. The germline V gene has CDR1 SQVTM and CDR2 ANQGSEA. Trimming shortened V by 6 bases and J by 4 bases, and 19 bases separated the two germline ends. The CDR3 sequence is CSVLPGVGPYEQYF. CDR3 sequence (DNA): TGCAGCGTCCTTCCAGGGGTGGGACCTTACGAGCAGTACTTC.

In this sample, this clone turned up a few times. The V call is TRBV19, the J call TRBJ2-1, with TRBD1 matching over 7 bases. There are 16 residues in the CDR3. The germline V gene encodes CDR1 LNHDA and CDR2 SQIVND (reference sequence). The J segment lost 0 bases and the V segment lost 4 bases, leaving 6 bases of the junction unmatched. In DNA form, the CDR3 reads TGTGCCAGTAGTAGGACAGGTAGGCGCTCCTACAATGAGCAGTTCTTC. Translated, it gives CASSRTGRRSYNEQFF.

This clone turned up a few times. The genes are TRBV2 and TRBJ2-7, with D hard to call. This CDR3 spans 13 amino acids. Germline V gene sequence: CDR1 SNHLY, CDR2 FYNNEI. V lost 5 bases and J lost 0, with 8 bases in between. In nucleotides, the CDR3 is TGTGCCAGCAGTTATACCCCCTCCTACGAGCAGTACTTC. Amino acids: CASSYTPSYEQYF.

The rearrangement links TRBV11-2 to TRBJ2-1, with a possible D match to TRBD2 (6 bases). Germline values: CDR1 SGHAT, CDR2 FQNNGV. The V end lost 6 bases, the J end lost 4 bases, and 13 bases lay between the germline ends. The CDR3 is made up of 14 amino acids. CDR3 region: CASSREAPYNEQFF. CDR3 DNA sequence: TGTGCCAGCAGTAGGGAGGCCCCGTACAATGAGCAGTTCTTC.

Concerning this clone itself: Other DNA sequences within the sample encode an identical CDR3. The rearrangement links TRBV6-1 to TRBJ1-5, with D unresolved. V gave up 0 bases and J gave up 0 bases, with 3 bases separating them. Germline V gene lookup returns CDR1 MNHNS and CDR2 SASEGT. The CDR3 loop spans 14 amino acids. The CDR3 region is CASSEAGSNQPQHF. For the CDR3, the DNA is TGTGCCAGCAGTGAAGCGGGTAGCAATCAGCCCCAGCATTTT.

This clone was seen a handful of times. The rearrangement joins TRBV9 to TRBJ2-5; 8 positions match TRBD1. This CDR3 has 15 amino acids. Germline CDR1 and CDR2: SGDLS and YYNGEE. The trim removed 4 bases at V and 5 bases at J, leaving 10 bases unmatched. CDR3 protein: CASSPRTGLGETQYF. For the CDR3, the DNA is TGTGCCAGCAGCCCTAGGACAGGGCTAGGGGAGACCCAGTACTTC.

The J gene is TRBJ2-3, the V gene TRBV5-4; unclear D gene. With 0 bases removed from V and 4 bases from J, the gap between germline ends came to 6 bases. CDR1 and CDR2 (germline): SGHNT, YYREEE (reference sequence). The CDR3 consists of 13 residues. CDR3 in amino acids: CASSLVYPDTQYF. The CDR3 nucleotides are TGTGCCAGCAGCTTGGTGTACCCAGATACGCAGTATTTT. The variable domain in full, completed from reference TRBV5-4 and TRBJ2-3, reads ETGVTQSPTHLIKTRGQQVTLRCSSQSGHNTVSWYQQALGQGPQFIFQYYREEENGRGNFPPRFSGLQFPNYSSELNVNALELDDSALYLCASSLVYPDTQYFGPGTRLTVL.

The sample holds a few counts of this clone. The chain links TRBV7-9 to TRBJ2-4, with 12 bases fitting TRBD2. Trimming at V came to 6 bases and at J to 8 bases, leaving 14 bases not matched to a gene. CDR3 size: 17 residues. Germline CDR1 and CDR2: SEHNR and FQNEAQ (reference sequence). The CDR3 nucleotides read TGTGCCAGCAGTTATCACCTAGCGGGAGGGCCGTCACACATTCAGTACTTC. Translating gives CASSYHLAGGPSHIQYF.

The V call is TRBV20-1, the J call TRBJ2-1; D is ambiguous. V lost 3 bases and J 10 bases, leaving 10 bases between the germline ends. This CDR3 contains 11 residues. The V gene's germline CDR1 is DFQATT and CDR2 SNEGSKA (reference sequence). The CDR3, as DNA: TGCAGTGCTAGTGTTTTCCGGGAGCAGTTCTTC. Its translation: CSASVFREQFF.

V is TRBV2 and J is TRBJ2-1, with no clear D. CDR3 length equals 15 residues. The ends were cut back, 6 bases at V and 3 bases at J, with 15 bases in the middle. CDR1 and CDR2 from the germline V gene are SNHLY and FYNNEI. CDR3 bases: TGTGCCAGCAGCGGAGTAGCCCGAGACTACAATGAGCAGTTCTTC. Translating it yields CASSGVARDYNEQFF.

This clone was counted only a few times. V gene TRBV5-4 combines with J gene TRBJ2-4; D perhaps matches TRBD1 (5 bases). Trimming shortened V by 3 bases and J by 3 bases, and 16 bases separated the two germline ends. This CDR3 has 16 residues. Germline V lookup: CDR1 SGHNT, CDR2 YYREEE (reference sequence). CDR3 amino acids: CASSWGSSDGKNIQYF. DNA for the CDR3: TGTGCCAGCAGCTGGGGCTCTAGTGACGGCAAAAACATTCAGTACTTC.

The chain recombines TRBV29-1 with TRBJ2-7; possibly TRBD1 or TRBD2 for D (6 bases each). The CDR3 consists of 14 residues. Germline CDR1 SQVTM, CDR2 ANQGSEA. The V end lost 1 base, the J end lost 0 bases, and 10 bases lay between the germline ends. The CDR3 protein is CSVEAGGVSYEQYF. DNA for the CDR3: TGCAGCGTTGAAGCCGGGGGCGTCTCCTACGAGCAGTACTTC.